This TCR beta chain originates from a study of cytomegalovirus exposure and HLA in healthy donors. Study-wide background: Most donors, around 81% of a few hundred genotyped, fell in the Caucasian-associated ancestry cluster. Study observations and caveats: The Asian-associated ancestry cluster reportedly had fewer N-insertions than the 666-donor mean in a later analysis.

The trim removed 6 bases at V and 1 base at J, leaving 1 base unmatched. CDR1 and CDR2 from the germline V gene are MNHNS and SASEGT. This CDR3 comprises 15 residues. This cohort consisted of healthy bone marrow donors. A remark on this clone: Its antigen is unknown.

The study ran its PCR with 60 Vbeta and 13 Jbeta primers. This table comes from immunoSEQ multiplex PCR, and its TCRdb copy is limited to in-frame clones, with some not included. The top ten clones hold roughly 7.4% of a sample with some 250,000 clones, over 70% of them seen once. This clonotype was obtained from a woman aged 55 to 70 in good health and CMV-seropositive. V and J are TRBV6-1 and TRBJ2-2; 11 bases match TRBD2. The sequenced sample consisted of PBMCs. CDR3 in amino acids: CASRTSGKNTGELFF. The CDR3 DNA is TGTGCCAGCAGGACTAGCGGGAAGAACACCGGGGAGCTGTTTTTT.